These 14 T cell receptor beta chains originate from one sample sequenced in a study of radiotherapy plus CTLA-4 blockade in lung cancer. Data came from immunoSEQ multiplex PCR; TCRdb stores just in-frame clones and leaves some out. The sample records 30,000 to 45,000 clones, around three quarters being singletons. The sequences come from peripheral blood, collected from a patient treated with radiotherapy plus ipilimumab. The receptors originated from a human donor with non-small cell lung cancer who had stable disease on radiotherapy plus ipilimumab.

The chain uses TRBV6-5 and TRBJ1-2; possible D gene TRBD1, 5 bases. CDR1 is MNHEY and CDR2 is SVGAGI in the germline V gene. The germline V and J ends were trimmed by 5 bases and 4 bases, with 8 bases remaining between them. This CDR3 is 12 amino acids long. In DNA form, the CDR3 reads TGTGCCAGCAGTGCAGGGCGCTATGGCTACACCTTC. Protein sequence: CASSAGRYGYTF.

The chain carries TRBV27 and TRBJ1-5; perhaps TRBD1 as D (6 bases). The CDR3 totals 10 residues. Germline values: CDR1 MNHEY, CDR2 SMNVEV (reference sequence). Trimming took off 11 bases at V and 7 bases at J, with 9 bases between the two ends. CDR3 loop: CAAGAQPQHF. CDR3 nucleotides: TGTGCCGCGGGGGCGCAGCCCCAGCATTTT.

The gene calls are TRBV5-1 and TRBJ1-2; D gene ambiguous. The CDR3 loop spans 14 amino acids. The germline V gene encodes CDR1 SGHRS and CDR2 YFSETQ. Trimming left V 0 bases short and J 2 bases short, with 8 bases between. The CDR3 sequence: CASSLDRINYGYTF. The DNA for the CDR3 is TGCGCCAGCAGCTTGGACAGAATCAACTATGGCTACACCTTC.

The chain combines TRBV9 with TRBJ1-3, with a tentative D call TRBD1 (6 bases). V lost 0 bases and J 7 bases, leaving 14 bases between the germline ends. The germline V gene has CDR1 SGDLS and CDR2 YYNGEE. This CDR3 has 15 residues. This CDR3 is CASSVEGGLGNTIYF. CDR3 DNA sequence: TGTGCCAGCAGCGTAGAGGGGGGTTTGGGGAACACCATATATTTT.

The chain couples TRBV5-1 to TRBJ2-7; no clear D. Trimming removed 0 bases at V and 6 bases at J, with 16 bases between. From germline, CDR1 is SGHRS and CDR2 YFSETQ. The CDR3 contains 15 residues. CDR3 loop: CASSLAAEHFTEQYV. CDR3 sequence (DNA): TGCGCCAGCAGCTTGGCCGCGGAACACTTCACCGAGCAGTACGTC.

The rearrangement uses TRBV10-3 and TRBJ1-2; TRBD1 agrees at 11 bases. The germline V gene encodes CDR1 ENHRY and CDR2 SYGVKD. The trim removed 6 bases at V and 8 bases at J, leaving 14 bases unmatched. The CDR3 covers 16 residues. CDR3 DNA: TGTGCCATCAGGGACGCCGGGACAGGGGGTTCTTGGGGCTACACCTTC. This sequence encodes CAIRDAGTGGSWGYTF.

V is TRBV2 and J is TRBJ1-5; no clear D gene. The length of the CDR3 is 14 residues. Germline values: CDR1 SNHLY, CDR2 FYNNEI. V dropped 6 bases and J dropped 10 bases, with 19 bases sitting between them. CDR3 sequence: CASSLGQRVSPQHF. In DNA form, the CDR3 reads TGTGCCAGCAGCTTAGGGCAAAGGGTAAGTCCCCAGCATTTT. Full variable domain (remainder filled in from reference TRBV2 and TRBJ1-5): EPEVTQTPSHQVTQMGQEVILRCVPISNHLYFYWYRQILGQKVEFLVSFYNNEISEKSEIFDDQFSVERPDGSNFTLKIRSTKLEDSAMYFCASSLGQRVSPQHFGDGTRLSIL.

This clone was seen a few times. This sequence joins TRBV7-9 and TRBJ1-4; D is undetermined. Germline CDR1 reads SEHNR; CDR2 reads FQNEAQ (reference sequence). V lost 1 base and J 7 bases, leaving 7 bases between the germline ends. The CDR3 extends over 13 amino acids. The CDR3 DNA is TGTGCCAGCAGCTTAGGTCCAGGTGAAAAACTGTTTTTT. This encodes CASSLGPGEKLFF.

This chain joins TRBV18 and TRBJ1-2, with D hard to call. V gave up 3 bases and J gave up 2 bases, with 10 bases separating them. The CDR3 runs 14 residues. Germline V gene sequence: CDR1 KGHSH, CDR2 LQKENI. The CDR3: CASSPPGTNYGYTF. CDR3 coding DNA: TGTGCCAGCTCACCTCCGGGAACCAACTATGGCTACACCTTC.

For the CDR3, the DNA is TGTGCTAGTGGTTTGGTAGACAGCCCTAGCCCAGCTTTCTTT. It is translated as CASGLVDSPSPAFF. This rearrangement joins TRBV12-5 to TRBJ1-1; possible D gene TRBD1, 5 bases. The CDR3 extends over 14 amino acids. Per germline, CDR1 LGHNT and CDR2 FRNRAP. Trimming cost V 0 bases and J 10 bases, with 15 bases left between them.

This clone was detected only a few times. The chain is built from TRBV28 and TRBJ1-4; D not resolved. V was shortened by 3 bases and J by 5 bases, with 7 bases between the two germline ends. The CDR3 runs to 13 residues. The germline gives CDR1 MDHEN, CDR2 SYDVKM. CDR3 residues: CASSFTGNEKLFF. The DNA for the CDR3 is TGTGCCAGCAGTTTTACTGGGAATGAAAAACTGTTTTTT.

J is TRBJ1-6 and V is TRBV5-8; D is ambiguous. The CDR3 has 12 amino acids. V was trimmed by 4 bases and J by 9 bases, leaving 8 bases between them. Per germline, CDR1 SGHTS and CDR2 YDEGEE. The CDR3 spells CASSTHPSPLHF. Written as DNA, the CDR3 is TGTGCCAGCAGCACTCATCCTTCACCCCTCCACTTT.

This chain uses TRBV6-5 with TRBJ1-1; the D gene is possibly TRBD1 (5 bases). There are 12 residues in the CDR3. V lost 6 bases to trimming and J lost 0 bases, with 5 bases between them. Germline-derived CDR1 and CDR2 are MNHEY and SVGAGI. The CDR3 bases are TGTGCCAGCAGAGGGGTGAACACTGAAGCTTTCTTT. Protein product: CASRGVNTEAFF.

J is TRBJ1-2 and V is TRBV5-1; D not certain. CDR1 and CDR2 from the germline V gene are SGHRS and YFSETQ. Deletions cut 0 bases from V and 4 bases from J, with 13 bases between. The CDR3 consists of 15 residues. CDR3 sequence: CASSLALSRSYGYTF. CDR3 DNA: TGCGCCAGCAGCTTGGCCTTGAGCAGGAGCTATGGCTACACCTTC.